The source of this T cell receptor beta chain is a study of blood T cell repertoires in COVID-19. CDR1 and CDR2 from the germline V gene are MNHEY and SVGAGI. The CDR3 spans 15 residues. V lost 0 bases and J 7 bases, leaving 10 bases between the germline ends. Original processing methods: How many nucleated cells were present was estimated from reference gene primer amplification. Some clones are missing from TCRdb's copy, which holds only in-frame ones; the method was immunoSEQ multiplex PCR. That table supplies the V and J calls and clone size; D and trimming were determined from the DNA. Here the sample spans around 100,000 clones, roughly 80% being singletons.

The chain recombines TRBV6-5 with TRBJ1-6; D unclear. The receptor was isolated from a human donor in a cohort sampled during active COVID-19. Sequenced: peripheral blood. The CDR3 protein is CASSYSGSLNSPLHF. CDR3 nucleotide sequence: TGTGCCAGCAGTTACTCGGGCAGCTTAAATTCACCCCTCCACTTT.